The subject of this entry is one T cell receptor (beta chain). Its antigen is currently not known. Per-nucleotide qualities are absent, and no much larger clonotype sits a single base away. This record comes from a study of shared clonotypes between healthy human individuals (dated by TCRdb to 2018 to 2020). About the investigation overall: The cohort included a few men and a couple of women between 18 and 49 years of age. Blood TCR repertoires of a handful of healthy adults were deeply sequenced to estimate repertoire size and the extent of clonotype sharing between individuals. To increase sequencing depth and limit assay-specific biases, TCR repertoire library preparation and sequencing were carried out by different laboratories using diverse techniques. Per donor, leukapheresis produced somewhere between about 0.8 and 9 billion PBMCs. For each donor, CD4 naive and CD4 memory were each given three plates, CD8 naive was given two plates, and CD8 memory was given one plate.

Using the deep immunoSEQ assay, TCR CDR3 regions were amplified from genomic DNA by multiplex PCR. For each cell subset, the extracted genomic DNA was distributed evenly across all wells of several immunoSEQ 96-well plates, and each plate served as one replicate. For sorted subsets, approximately 200 ng of genomic DNA, equivalent to roughly 30,000 T cell genomes, went into each replicate PCR. Purified libraries were quantified with a Qubit 3.0 fluorometer, sized on a Bioanalyzer 2100, and re-quantified with the KAPA Library Quantification kit. Each immunoSEQ 96-well plate was sequenced on its own single-read 150-cycle Illumina NextSeq 550 flow cell. Concerning the study's data processing: Because the immunoSEQ output included only junctional sequences and no quality scores, the filtering could not be the same as the filtering used for full-length reads. To assign V/J genes and CDR3, sequences were annotated using PyIR, a Python wrapper for IgBLAST v1.9, with IMGT germline references. Reads were filtered out if the reads had weak V/J assignments (E-value above 1e-6), no CDR3, stop codons, out-of-frame junctions, or ambiguous translated residues. V3J clonotypes were defined by identical inferred V gene, J gene, and CDR3 amino acid sequence. To compute the percentage overlap between repertoires, the number of shared unique clonotypes was divided by the size of the smaller repertoire. RTK rarefaction, the Chao1 estimator, and Recon v2.1 estimates of unobserved clonotypes were used to assess repertoire richness. Generation probabilities for all TCRbeta clonotypes obtained by the gDNA method from a handful of donors were computed using OLGA. This immuneACCESS table, as held by TCRdb, lists in-frame sequences with V and J called but not all clones. Of the missing ones, under half trace to an unresolved V gene in checked studies; the others have no known cause. That table supplies the V and J calls and clone size; D and trimming were determined from the DNA. This sample gives about 1.5 million clones in total; around 98% of them show up just once. The ten most abundant clones make up approximately 0.45% of the sample.

Study-wide findings and limitations: Pairwise subsampling indicated that sequencing depth was expected to affect the degree of clonotype sharing among donors. Compared with non-shared clonotypes, clonotypes shared by all four sorted-subset donors had higher generation probabilities. Sharing across several donors was observed for about 5% of naive CD4, 3% to 4% of naive CD8, about 2.3% of memory CD4, and over 0.3% of memory CD8 clonotypes. Larger estimated clonotype richness was generally found for naive subsets than for memory subsets. Even with the large sequencing depth, rarefaction of the sorted-subset datasets indicated that sequencing was incomplete. The genetic and exposure-history diversity represented was limited by the small number of donors. Sampling was restricted to blood, and TCR repertoires in tissues likely differ from the TCR repertoires found in blood.

Donors were healthy HIV-negative adults with no recently reported acute infections or vaccinations. Every donor was a Caucasian adult living in Nashville, Tennessee, USA. CD4+ T cells were enriched by magnetic negative selection, after which naive cells were positively selected on CD45RA and the negative fraction was taken as the memory subset. Blood was obtained by leukapheresis, after which PBMCs were separated by Ficoll-Histopaque density gradient centrifugation and cryopreserved in liquid nitrogen vapor phase. Analytical flow cytometry was used to check the purity and quantity of every magnetically sorted T cell population. Genomic DNA was isolated from each sorted fraction and quantified by UV absorbance on a Nanodrop 2000c. The source is a man between 25 and 39 years old in good health. Sequencing was carried out using naive CD4+ T cells sorted from blood. Reading the label with the study, this specimen's cell subset or site is: CD45RA+ positively selected.

CDR3 protein: CASVSGTGGSTEAFF. The DNA reads as follows: TGTGCCAGCGTATCCGGGACAGGGGGGAGCACTGAAGCTTTCTTT. Here the chain combines TRBV6-1 and TRBJ1-1, with TRBD1 matching 11 junction bases. CDR1 MNHNS and CDR2 SASEGT were looked up in the germline V gene. Spanning cysteine to phenylalanine, the CDR3 consists of 15 amino acids. Only the CDR3 DNA stays, 45 bases, in frame from base 1. For this chain, trimming is 8 bases at the V end and 4 bases at the J end, and the number of junction bases without a gene match is 9.